This TCR beta chain was profiled in a study of CD8+ T cells in alopecia areata. Overall study: A 6-month off-drug phase came after tofacitinib, which had lasted 6 to 18 months.

TCR sequencing used cDNA made by reverse transcription of extracted RNA. Repertoires were generated with immunoSEQ multiplex PCR, while TCRdb's copy carries only in-frame clones and drops some. In the table there are 190,000 or so clones, about 60% of which are singletons. The CDR3 is 11 amino acids. Trimming removed 3 bases from V and 10 bases from J, with 9 bases in between. CDR1 is SNHLY and CDR2 is FYNNEI in the germline V gene. The treatment is: oral pan-JAK inhibitor, 5-10 mg twice daily. This specimen consisted of CD8+ T cells sorted from blood, obtained at week 24, from a patient treated with tofacitinib. The receptor was isolated from a human donor with alopecia areata. The gene calls are TRBV2 and TRBJ2-5; D gene unclear. The CDR3 loop is CASSDIPDQYF. The CDR3 nucleotides read TGTGCCAGCAGTGATATCCCTGACCAGTACTTC.